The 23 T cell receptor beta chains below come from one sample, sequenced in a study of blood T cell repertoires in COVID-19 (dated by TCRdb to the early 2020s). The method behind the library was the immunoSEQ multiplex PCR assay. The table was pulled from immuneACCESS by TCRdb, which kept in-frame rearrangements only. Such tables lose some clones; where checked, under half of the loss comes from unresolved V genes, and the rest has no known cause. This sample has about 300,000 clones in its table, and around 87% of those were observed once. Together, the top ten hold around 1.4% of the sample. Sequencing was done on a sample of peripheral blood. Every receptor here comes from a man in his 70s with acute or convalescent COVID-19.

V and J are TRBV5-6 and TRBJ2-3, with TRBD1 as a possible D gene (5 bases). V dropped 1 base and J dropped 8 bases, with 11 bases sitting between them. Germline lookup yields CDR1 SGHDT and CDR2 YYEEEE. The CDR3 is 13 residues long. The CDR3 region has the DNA TGTGCCAGCAGCTTGCCAACCCAGGGTACGCAGTATTTT. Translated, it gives CASSLPTQGTQYF. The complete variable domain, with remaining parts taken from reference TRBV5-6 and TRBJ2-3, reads DAGVTQSPTHLIKTRGQQVTLRCSPKSGHDTVSWYQQALGQGPQFIFQYYEEEERQRGNFPDRFSGHQFPNYSSELNVNALLLGDSALYLCASSLPTQGTQYFGPGTRLTVL.

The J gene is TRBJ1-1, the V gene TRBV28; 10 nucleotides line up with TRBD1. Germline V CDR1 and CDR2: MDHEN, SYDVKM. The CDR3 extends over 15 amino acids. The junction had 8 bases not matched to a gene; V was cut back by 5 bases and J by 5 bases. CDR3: CASSVRQGARTEAFF. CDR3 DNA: TGTGCCAGCAGTGTCCGACAGGGGGCGCGAACTGAAGCTTTCTTT.

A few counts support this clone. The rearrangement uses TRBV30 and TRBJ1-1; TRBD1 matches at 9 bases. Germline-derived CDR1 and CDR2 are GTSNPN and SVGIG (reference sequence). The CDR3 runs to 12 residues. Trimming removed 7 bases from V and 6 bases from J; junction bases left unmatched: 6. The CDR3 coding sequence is TGTGCCTCGGACAGGGGAGGCCCTGAAGCTTTCTTT. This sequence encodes CASDRGGPEAFF. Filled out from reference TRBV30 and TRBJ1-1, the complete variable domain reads SQTIHQWPATLVQPVGSPLSLECTVEGTSNPNLYWYRQAAGRGLQLLFYSVGIGQISSEVPQNLSASRPQDRQFILSSKKLLLSDSGFYLCASDRGGPEAFFGQGTRLTVV.

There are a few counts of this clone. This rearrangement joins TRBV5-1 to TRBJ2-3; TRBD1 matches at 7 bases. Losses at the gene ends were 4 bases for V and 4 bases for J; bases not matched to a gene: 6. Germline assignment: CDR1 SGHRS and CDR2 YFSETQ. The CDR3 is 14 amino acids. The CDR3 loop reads CASSMTGLSDTQYF. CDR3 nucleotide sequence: TGCGCCAGCAGCATGACAGGGTTGTCAGATACGCAGTATTTT.

The CDR3 DNA follows: TGTGCCAGCAGCTTACACAGAGACGGTTCACCCCTCCACTTT. It is translated as CASSLHRDGSPLHF. The chain employs TRBV7-2 and TRBJ1-6; D gene unclear. The CDR3 has 14 residues. Trimming stripped 2 bases from V and 9 bases from J, with 11 bases between. Germline CDR1 is SGHTA and CDR2 is FQGNSA.

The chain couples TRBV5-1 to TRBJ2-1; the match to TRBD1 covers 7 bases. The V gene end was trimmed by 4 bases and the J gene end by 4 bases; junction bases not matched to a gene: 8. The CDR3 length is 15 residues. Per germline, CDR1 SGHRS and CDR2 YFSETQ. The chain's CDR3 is CASSTTGAPYNEQFF. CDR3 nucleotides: TGCGCCAGCAGCACCACAGGGGCCCCTTACAATGAGCAGTTCTTC.

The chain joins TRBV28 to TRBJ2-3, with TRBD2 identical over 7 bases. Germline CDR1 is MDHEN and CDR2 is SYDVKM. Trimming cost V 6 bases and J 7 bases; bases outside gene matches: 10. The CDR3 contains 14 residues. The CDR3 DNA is TGTGCCAGCAGCTCCGGTGGGGGGGTTTATACGCAGTATTTT. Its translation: CASSSGGGVYTQYF. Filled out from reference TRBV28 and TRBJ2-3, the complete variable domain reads DVKVTQSSRYLVKRTGEKVFLECVQDMDHENMFWYRQDPGLGLRLIYFSYDVKMKEKGDIPEGYSVSREKKERFSLILESASTNQTSMYLCASSSGGGVYTQYFGPGTRLTVL.

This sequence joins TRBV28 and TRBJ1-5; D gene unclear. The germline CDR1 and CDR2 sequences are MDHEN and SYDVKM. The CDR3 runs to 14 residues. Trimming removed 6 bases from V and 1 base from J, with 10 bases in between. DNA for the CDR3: TGTGCCAGCAGGGCACGATTGAGCAATCAGCCCCAGCATTTT. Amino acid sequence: CASRARLSNQPQHF.

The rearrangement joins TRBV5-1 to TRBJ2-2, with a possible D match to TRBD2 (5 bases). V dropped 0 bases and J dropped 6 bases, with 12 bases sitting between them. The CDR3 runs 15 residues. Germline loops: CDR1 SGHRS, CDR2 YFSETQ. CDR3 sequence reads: CASSLGLVRAGELFF. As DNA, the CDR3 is TGCGCCAGCAGCTTGGGTCTTGTGAGGGCCGGGGAGCTGTTTTTT.

The CDR3 coding sequence is TGCGCCAGCAGCCAATCTCGGACAACCTATGGCTACACCTTC. As protein: CASSQSRTTYGYTF. The V and J genes are TRBV4-3 and TRBJ1-2; D perhaps matches TRBD1 (5 bases). V was cut by 2 bases and J by 4 bases, with 11 bases left in between. The CDR3 has 14 residues. CDR1 is LGHNA, CDR2 YSLEER, per germline.

CDR3 region: CASSLLAGGHEQYF. DNA for the CDR3: TGCGCCAGCAGCTTACTAGCGGGAGGCCACGAGCAGTACTTC. This chain joins TRBV5-1 and TRBJ2-7, with 12 positions matching TRBD2. After removal of 2 bases from V and 5 bases from J, the junction contained 2 bases not matched to a gene. Germline V gives CDR1 SGHRS, CDR2 YFSETQ. This CDR3 spans 14 amino acids.

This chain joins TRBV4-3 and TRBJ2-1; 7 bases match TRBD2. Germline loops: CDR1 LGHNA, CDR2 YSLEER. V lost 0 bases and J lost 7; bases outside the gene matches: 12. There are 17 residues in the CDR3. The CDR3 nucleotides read TGCGCCAGCAGCCAAGATCGGGAGGCTGCGGTCAGGAATGAGCAGTTCTTC. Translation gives CASSQDREAAVRNEQFF.

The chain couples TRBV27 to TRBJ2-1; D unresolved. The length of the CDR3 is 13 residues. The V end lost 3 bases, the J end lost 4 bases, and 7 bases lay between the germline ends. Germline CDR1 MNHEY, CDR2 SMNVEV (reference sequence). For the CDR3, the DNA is TGTGCCAGCAGTTTTGGCTTATACAATGAGCAGTTCTTC. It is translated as CASSFGLYNEQFF.

The CDR3 sequence is CASRAATGSSYEQYF. The CDR3 DNA reads as TGTGCCAGCAGAGCGGCTACAGGGAGCTCCTACGAGCAGTACTTC. The chain employs TRBV28 and TRBJ2-7; TRBD1 might be the D (6 bases). The CDR3 sequence is 15 residues long. CDR1 MDHEN and CDR2 SYDVKM come from the germline V gene. V was shortened by 6 bases and J by 0 bases, with 15 bases between the two germline ends.

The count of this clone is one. DNA for the CDR3: TGTGCCAGTAGTTCGGGACAGGCCAAAAACATTCAGTACTTC. Translating it yields CASSSGQAKNIQYF. The J gene is TRBJ2-4, the V gene TRBV19; TRBD1 matches 7 bases. Germline V CDR1 and CDR2: LNHDA, SQIVND (reference sequence). Trimming cost V 5 bases and J 1 base; bases outside gene matches: 2. This CDR3 has 14 residues.

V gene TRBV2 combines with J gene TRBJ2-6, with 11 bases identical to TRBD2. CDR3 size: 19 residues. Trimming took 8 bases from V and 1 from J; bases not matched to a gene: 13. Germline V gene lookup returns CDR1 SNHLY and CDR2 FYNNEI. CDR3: CASSDSGGANSSGANVLTF. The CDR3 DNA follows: TGTGCCAGCTCCGATAGCGGGGGGGCCAATTCGTCTGGGGCCAACGTCCTGACTTTC.

The DNA of the CDR3 is TGTGCCAGCAGTGAAAGGGGAAACGCAGGGATGAATTCACCCCTCCACTTT. Translated: CASSERGNAGMNSPLHF. This chain links TRBV6-1 with TRBJ1-6, with D maybe TRBD1 (5 bases). V dropped 2 bases and J dropped 7 bases, with 18 bases sitting between them. In germline, CDR1 is MNHNS, CDR2 SASEGT. This CDR3 region has 17 residues.

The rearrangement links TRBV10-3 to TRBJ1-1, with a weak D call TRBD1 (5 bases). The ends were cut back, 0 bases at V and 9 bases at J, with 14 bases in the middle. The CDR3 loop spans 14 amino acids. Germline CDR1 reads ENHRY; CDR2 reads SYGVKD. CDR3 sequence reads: CAISESLAGQKAFF. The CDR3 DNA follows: TGTGCCATCAGTGAGTCATTGGCAGGGCAAAAAGCTTTCTTT.

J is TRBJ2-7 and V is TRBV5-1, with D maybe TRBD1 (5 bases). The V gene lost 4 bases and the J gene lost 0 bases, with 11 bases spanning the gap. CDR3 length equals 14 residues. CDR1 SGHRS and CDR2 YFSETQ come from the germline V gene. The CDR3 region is CASSPLGPSYEQYF. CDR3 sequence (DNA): TGCGCCAGCAGCCCACTGGGGCCCTCCTACGAGCAGTACTTC.

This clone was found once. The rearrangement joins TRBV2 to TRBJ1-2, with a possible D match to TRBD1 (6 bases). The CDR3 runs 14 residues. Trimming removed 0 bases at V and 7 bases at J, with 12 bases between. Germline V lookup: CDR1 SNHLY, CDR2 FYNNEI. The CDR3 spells CASSEALGAGGYTF. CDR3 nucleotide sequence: TGTGCCAGCAGTGAAGCCCTGGGGGCAGGTGGCTACACCTTC.

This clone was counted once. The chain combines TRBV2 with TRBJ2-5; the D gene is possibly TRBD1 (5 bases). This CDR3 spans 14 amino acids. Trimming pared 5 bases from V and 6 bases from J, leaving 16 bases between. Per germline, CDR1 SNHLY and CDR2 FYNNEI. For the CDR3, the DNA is TGTGCCAGCAGTACCCAGGGATGGGGTCAGACCCAGTACTTC. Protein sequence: CASSTQGWGQTQYF.

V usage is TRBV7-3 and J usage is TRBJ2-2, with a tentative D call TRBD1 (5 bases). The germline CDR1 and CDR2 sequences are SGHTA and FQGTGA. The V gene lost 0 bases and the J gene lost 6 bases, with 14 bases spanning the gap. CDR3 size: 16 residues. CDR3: CASSLTDPGRAGELFF. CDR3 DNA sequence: TGTGCCAGCAGCTTAACGGATCCAGGGCGCGCCGGGGAGCTGTTTTTT.

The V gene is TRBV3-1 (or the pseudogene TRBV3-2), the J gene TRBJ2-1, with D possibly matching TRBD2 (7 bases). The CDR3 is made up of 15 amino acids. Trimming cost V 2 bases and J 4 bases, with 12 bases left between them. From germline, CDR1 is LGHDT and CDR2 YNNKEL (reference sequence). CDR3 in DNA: TGTGCCAGCAGCCAAACGAAGGGGGGGTACAATGAGCAGTTCTTC. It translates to CASSQTKGGYNEQFF.